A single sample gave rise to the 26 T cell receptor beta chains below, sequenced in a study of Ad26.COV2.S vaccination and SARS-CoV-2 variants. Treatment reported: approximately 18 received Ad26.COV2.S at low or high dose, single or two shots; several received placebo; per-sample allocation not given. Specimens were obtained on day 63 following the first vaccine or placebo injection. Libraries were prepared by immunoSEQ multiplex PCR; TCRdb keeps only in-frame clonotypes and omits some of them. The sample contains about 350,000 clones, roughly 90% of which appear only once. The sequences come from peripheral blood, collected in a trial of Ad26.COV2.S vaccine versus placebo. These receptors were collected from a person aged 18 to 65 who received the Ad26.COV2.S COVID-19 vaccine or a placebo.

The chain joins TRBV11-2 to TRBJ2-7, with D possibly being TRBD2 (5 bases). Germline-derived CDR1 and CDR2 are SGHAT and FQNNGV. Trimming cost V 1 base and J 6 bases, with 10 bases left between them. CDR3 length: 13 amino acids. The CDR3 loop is CASSLVGAGEQYF. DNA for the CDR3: TGTGCCAGCAGCTTAGTTGGTGCGGGCGAGCAGTACTTC.

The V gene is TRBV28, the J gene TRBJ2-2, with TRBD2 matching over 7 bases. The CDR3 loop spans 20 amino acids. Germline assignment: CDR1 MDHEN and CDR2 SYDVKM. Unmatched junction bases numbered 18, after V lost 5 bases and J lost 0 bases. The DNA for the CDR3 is TGTGCCAGCAGTACCCTCACGGGGCGTTACACTAGCGCGAACACCGGGGAGCTGTTTTTT. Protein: CASSTLTGRYTSANTGELFF.

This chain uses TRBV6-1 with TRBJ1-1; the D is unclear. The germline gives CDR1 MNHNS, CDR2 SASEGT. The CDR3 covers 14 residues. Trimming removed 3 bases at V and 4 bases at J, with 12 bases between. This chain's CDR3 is CASSDWVVGTEAFF. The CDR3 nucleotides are TGTGCCAGCAGTGATTGGGTAGTTGGCACTGAAGCTTTCTTT.

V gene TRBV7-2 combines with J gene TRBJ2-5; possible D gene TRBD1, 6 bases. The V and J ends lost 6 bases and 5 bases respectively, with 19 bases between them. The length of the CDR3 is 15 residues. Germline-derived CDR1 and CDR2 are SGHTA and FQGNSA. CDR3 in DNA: TGTGCCAGCAGTCTTTTAGGGGGAGTGGGGGAGACCCAGTACTTC. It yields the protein CASSLLGGVGETQYF.

CDR3 region: CASSLAPGQINEQFF. CDR3 DNA: TGTGCCAGCAGCTTGGCACCGGGACAGATAAATGAGCAGTTCTTC. The chain links TRBV5-4 to TRBJ2-1; 7 bases line up with TRBD1. Germline-derived CDR1 and CDR2 are SGHNT and YYREEE (reference sequence). V dropped 0 bases and J dropped 7; count of bases not matched to a gene: 7. The CDR3 has 15 residues.

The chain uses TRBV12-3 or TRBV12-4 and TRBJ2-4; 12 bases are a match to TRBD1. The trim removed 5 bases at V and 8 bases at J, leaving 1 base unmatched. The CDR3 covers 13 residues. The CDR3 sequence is CASSGTGGDIQYF. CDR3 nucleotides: TGTGCCAGCAGTGGGACAGGGGGCGACATTCAGTACTTC.

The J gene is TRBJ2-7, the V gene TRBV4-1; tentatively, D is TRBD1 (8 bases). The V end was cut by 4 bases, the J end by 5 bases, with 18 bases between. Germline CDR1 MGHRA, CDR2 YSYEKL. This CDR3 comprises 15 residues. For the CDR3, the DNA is TGCGCCAGCAGCCGCCAAACAGGGGGGGAGCACGAGCAGTACTTC. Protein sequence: CASSRQTGGEHEQYF.

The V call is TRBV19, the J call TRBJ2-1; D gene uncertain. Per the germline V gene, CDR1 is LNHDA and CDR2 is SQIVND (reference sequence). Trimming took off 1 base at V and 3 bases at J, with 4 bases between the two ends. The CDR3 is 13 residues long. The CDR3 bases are TGTGCCAGTAGTATAGGGAACTACAATGAGCAGTTCTTC. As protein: CASSIGNYNEQFF.

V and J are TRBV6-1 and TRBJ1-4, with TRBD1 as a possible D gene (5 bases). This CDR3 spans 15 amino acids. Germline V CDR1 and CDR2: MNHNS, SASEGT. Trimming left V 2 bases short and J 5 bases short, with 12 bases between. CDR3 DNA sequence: TGTGCCAGCAGTGAAAGGCGCCAGGGCAATGAAAAACTGTTTTTT. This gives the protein CASSERRQGNEKLFF.

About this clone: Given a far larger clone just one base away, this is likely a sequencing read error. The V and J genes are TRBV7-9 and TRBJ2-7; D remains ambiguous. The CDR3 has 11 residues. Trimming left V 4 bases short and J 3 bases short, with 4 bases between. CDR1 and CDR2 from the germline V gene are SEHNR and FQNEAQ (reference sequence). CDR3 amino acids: CASSSYYEQYF. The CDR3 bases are TGTGCCAGCAGCTCTTACTACGAGCAGTACTTC.

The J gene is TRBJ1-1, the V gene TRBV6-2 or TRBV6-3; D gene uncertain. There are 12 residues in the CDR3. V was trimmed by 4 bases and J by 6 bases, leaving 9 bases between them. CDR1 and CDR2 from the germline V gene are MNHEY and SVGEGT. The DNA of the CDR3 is TGTGCCAGCAGTTTACCATCTGCTGAAGCTTTCTTT. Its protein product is CASSLPSAEAFF.

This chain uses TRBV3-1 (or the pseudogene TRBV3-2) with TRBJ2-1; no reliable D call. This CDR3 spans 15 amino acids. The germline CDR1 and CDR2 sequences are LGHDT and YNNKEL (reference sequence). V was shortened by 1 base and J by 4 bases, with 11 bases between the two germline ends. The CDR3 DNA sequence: TGTGCCAGCAGCCAAGCATGGCAGGTTTACAATGAGCAGTTCTTC. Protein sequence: CASSQAWQVYNEQFF.

The CDR3 DNA is TGTGCCAGCAGCTCTAGCGGGGCCTCATACAATGAGCAGTTCTTC. This sequence encodes CASSSSGASYNEQFF. The chain recombines TRBV5-6 with TRBJ2-1; 9 nucleotides agree with TRBD2. J lost 4 bases, V lost 3 bases, and 5 bases had no gene match. CDR1 and CDR2 from the germline V gene are SGHDT and YYEEEE. CDR3 length: 15 amino acids.

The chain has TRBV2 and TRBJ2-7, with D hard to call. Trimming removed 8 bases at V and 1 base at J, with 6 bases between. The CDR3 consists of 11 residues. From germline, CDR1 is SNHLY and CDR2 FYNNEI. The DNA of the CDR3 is TGTGCCAGCGACGGGTCCTACGAGCAGTACTTC. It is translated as CASDGSYEQYF.

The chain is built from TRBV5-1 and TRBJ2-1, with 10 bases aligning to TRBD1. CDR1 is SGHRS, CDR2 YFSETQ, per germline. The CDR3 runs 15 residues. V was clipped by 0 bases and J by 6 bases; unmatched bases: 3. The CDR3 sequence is CASSLGGTGVNEQFF. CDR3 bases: TGCGCCAGCAGCTTGGGTGGGACAGGGGTCAATGAGCAGTTCTTC.

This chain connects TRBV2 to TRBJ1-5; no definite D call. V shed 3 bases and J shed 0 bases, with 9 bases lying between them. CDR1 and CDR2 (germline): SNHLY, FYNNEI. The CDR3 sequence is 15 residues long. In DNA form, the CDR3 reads TGTGCCAGCAGTGAGAGCAGTAATAGCAATCAGCCCCAGCATTTT. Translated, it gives CASSESSNSNQPQHF.

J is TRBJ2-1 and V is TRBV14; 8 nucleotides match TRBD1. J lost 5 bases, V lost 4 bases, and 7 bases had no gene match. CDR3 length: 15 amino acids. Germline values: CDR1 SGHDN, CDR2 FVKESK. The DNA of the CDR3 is TGTGCCAGCAGCCCCTGGACAGGGAGGAACAATGAGCAGTTCTTC. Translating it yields CASSPWTGRNNEQFF. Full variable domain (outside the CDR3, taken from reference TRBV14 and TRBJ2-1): EAGVTQFPSHSVIEKGQTVTLRCDPISGHDNLYWYRRVMGKEIKFLLHFVKESKQDESGMPNNRFLAERTGGTYSTLKVQPAELEDSGVYFCASSPWTGRNNEQFFGPGTRLTVL.

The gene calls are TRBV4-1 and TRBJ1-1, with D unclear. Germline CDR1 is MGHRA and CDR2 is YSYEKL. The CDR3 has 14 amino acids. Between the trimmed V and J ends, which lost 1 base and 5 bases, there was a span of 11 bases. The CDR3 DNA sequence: TGCGCCAGCAGCCAAGGAATAGGCGGGACTGAAGCTTTCTTT. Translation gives CASSQGIGGTEAFF.

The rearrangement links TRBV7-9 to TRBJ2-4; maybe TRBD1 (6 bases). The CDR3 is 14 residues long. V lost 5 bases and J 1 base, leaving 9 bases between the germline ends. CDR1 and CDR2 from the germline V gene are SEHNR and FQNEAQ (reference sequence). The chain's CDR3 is CASSDQGAKNIQYF. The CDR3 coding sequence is TGTGCCAGCAGCGACCAGGGGGCCAAAAACATTCAGTACTTC.

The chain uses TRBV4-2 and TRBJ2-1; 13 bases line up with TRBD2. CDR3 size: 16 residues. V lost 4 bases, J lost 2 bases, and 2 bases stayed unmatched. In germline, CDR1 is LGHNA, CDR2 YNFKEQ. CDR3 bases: TGTGCCAGCAGCCTCGGACTAGCGGGGGCCTACAATGAGCAGTTCTTC. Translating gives CASSLGLAGAYNEQFF.

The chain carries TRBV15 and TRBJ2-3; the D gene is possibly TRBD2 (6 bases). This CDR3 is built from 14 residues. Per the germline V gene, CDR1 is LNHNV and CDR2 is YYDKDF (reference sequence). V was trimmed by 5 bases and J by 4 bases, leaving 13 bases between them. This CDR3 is CATSVGREADTQYF. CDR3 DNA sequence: TGTGCCACCAGCGTGGGAAGGGAGGCAGATACGCAGTATTTT.

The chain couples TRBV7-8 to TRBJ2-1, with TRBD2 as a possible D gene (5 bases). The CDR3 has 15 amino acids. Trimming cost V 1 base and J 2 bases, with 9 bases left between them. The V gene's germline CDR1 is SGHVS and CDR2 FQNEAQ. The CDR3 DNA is TGTGCCAGCAGCTTAGACAGCGGCACCTACAATGAGCAGTTCTTC. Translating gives CASSLDSGTYNEQFF.

The CDR3 bases are TGCGCCAGCAGCCAAGATTGGCCGCCGTCCTACAATGAGCAGTTCTTC. It is translated as CASSQDWPPSYNEQFF. The chain carries TRBV4-1 and TRBJ2-1; D is ambiguous. The germline V gene encodes CDR1 MGHRA and CDR2 YSYEKL. V was trimmed by 0 bases and J by 1 base, leaving 10 bases between them. This CDR3 is 16 amino acids long.

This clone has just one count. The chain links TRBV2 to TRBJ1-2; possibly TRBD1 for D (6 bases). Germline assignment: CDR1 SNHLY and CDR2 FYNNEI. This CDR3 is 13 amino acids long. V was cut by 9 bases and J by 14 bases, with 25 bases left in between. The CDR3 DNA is TGTGCCAGTTTAAATCAAAGGGGGGCGCTTAAAACCTTC. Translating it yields CASLNQRGALKTF.

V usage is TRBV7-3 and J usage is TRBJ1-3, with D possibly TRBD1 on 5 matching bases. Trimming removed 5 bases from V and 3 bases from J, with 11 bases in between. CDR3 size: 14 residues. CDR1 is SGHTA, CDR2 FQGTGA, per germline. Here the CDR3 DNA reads TGTGCCAGCAGCCCGGACACAAATGGAAACACCATATATTTT. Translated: CASSPDTNGNTIYF. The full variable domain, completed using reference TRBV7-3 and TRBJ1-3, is GAGVSQTPSNKVTEKGKYVELRCDPISGHTALYWYRQSLGQGPEFLIYFQGTGAADDSGLPNDRFFAVRPEGSVSTLKIQRTERGDSAVYLCASSPDTNGNTIYFGEGSWLTVV.

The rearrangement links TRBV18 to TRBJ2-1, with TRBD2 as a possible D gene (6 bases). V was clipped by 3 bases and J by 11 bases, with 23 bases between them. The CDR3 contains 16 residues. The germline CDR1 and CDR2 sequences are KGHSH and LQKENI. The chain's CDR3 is CASSPDQGRRVDKQFF. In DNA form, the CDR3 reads TGTGCCAGCTCACCTGATCAGGGACGGAGGGTAGATAAGCAGTTCTTC. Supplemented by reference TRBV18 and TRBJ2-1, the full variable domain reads NAGVMQNPRHLVRRRGQEARLRCSPMKGHSHVYWYRQLPEEGLKFMVYLQKENIIDESGMPKERFSAEFPKEGPSILRIQQVVRGDSAAYFCASSPDQGRRVDKQFFGPGTRLTVL.